The 29 T cell receptor beta chains given below trace back to one sample, sequenced in a study of T cell repertoires in ileal Crohn's disease. Time point here: neoterminal ileum biopsy at postoperative endoscopy, about 6 months after surgery. Only in-frame clones appear in the TCRdb table, and some are missing; sequencing was by immunoSEQ multiplex PCR. The table shows about 11,000 clones, with less than 85% occurring only once. Sequenced input: ileal tissue. The source is an adult with Crohn's disease.

In DNA, the CDR3 is TGTGCCATCTCATCACCACGGGATAATTCACCCCTCCACTTT. Protein product: CAISSPRDNSPLHF. V and J are TRBV10-3 and TRBJ1-6; D uncertain. V dropped 8 bases and J dropped 5 bases, with 13 bases sitting between them. CDR3 length: 14 amino acids. In germline, CDR1 is ENHRY, CDR2 SYGVKD.

This chain joins TRBV6-1 and TRBJ1-1; no reliable D call. V lost 4 bases to trimming and J lost 2 bases, with 8 bases between them. Germline assignment: CDR1 MNHNS and CDR2 SASEGT. This CDR3 contains 13 residues. The chain's CDR3 is CASSAYRNTEAFF. In nucleotides, the CDR3 is TGTGCCAGCAGTGCTTACAGAAACACTGAAGCTTTCTTT.

The chain is built from TRBV5-1 and TRBJ1-1; D uncertain. Germline CDR1 and CDR2: SGHRS and YFSETQ. V was pared by 1 base and J by 6 bases, with 13 bases between. The CDR3 length is 14 residues. CDR3 nucleotide sequence: TGCGCCAGCAGCTTGTCTGCGGGAGTTCCTGAAGCTTTCTTT. It translates to CASSLSAGVPEAFF.

The chain combines TRBV6-6 with TRBJ1-5, with a weak D call TRBD1 (5 bases). V shed 4 bases and J shed 0 bases, with 13 bases lying between them. The CDR3 consists of 16 residues. The germline V gene has CDR1 MNHNY and CDR2 SVGAGI (reference sequence). This chain's CDR3 is CASSSLDRYSNQPQHF. DNA for the CDR3: TGTGCCAGCAGTTCACTCGACAGATATAGCAATCAGCCCCAGCATTTT.

The genes are TRBV18 and TRBJ2-7; D is perhaps TRBD2 (6 bases). Trimming stripped 2 bases from V and 6 bases from J, with 11 bases between. Germline V lookup: CDR1 KGHSH, CDR2 LQKENI. This CDR3 has 13 amino acids. This chain's CDR3 is CASSPREASEQYF. In DNA, the CDR3 is TGTGCCAGCTCACCAAGGGAGGCCTCCGAGCAGTACTTC.

This clone is deemed medium-sized (0.01 to 0.1%). The rearrangement joins TRBV7-8 to TRBJ2-7; 8 bases agree with TRBD1. Germline V gene data show CDR1 as SGHVS and CDR2 as FQNEAQ. Trimming cost V 3 bases and J 0 bases; bases outside gene matches: 4. The CDR3 has 15 amino acids. The CDR3 DNA is TGTGCCAGCAGCTTCCGGGACAGGAGCTCCTACGAGCAGTACTTC. Its translation is CASSFRDRSSYEQYF.

CDR3 region: CASSPPGVTALAGEGADTQYF. CDR3 nucleotide sequence: TGTGCCAGCTCACCGCCTGGGGTGACAGCACTAGCGGGGGAAGGGGCAGATACGCAGTATTTT. The chain couples TRBV18 to TRBJ2-3, with TRBD2 matching 11 bases. CDR3 length equals 21 residues. The germline V gene has CDR1 KGHSH and CDR2 LQKENI. The junction had 21 bases not matched to a gene; V was cut back by 3 bases and J by 4 bases.

The chain couples TRBV19 to TRBJ2-7, with TRBD1 matching 9 bases. The CDR3 runs 15 residues. From germline, CDR1 is LNHDA and CDR2 SQIVND (reference sequence). V shed 5 bases, J shed 0 bases, and the junction held 5 bases outside the gene matches. CDR3 sequence (DNA): TGTGCCAGTAGTCCGGGACAGGGTGGCTCCTACGAGCAGTACTTC. It codes for CASSPGQGGSYEQYF.

The chain combines TRBV29-1 with TRBJ1-1, with TRBD1 identical over 11 bases. The CDR3 contains 15 residues. Per germline, CDR1 SQVTM and CDR2 ANQGSEA. V dropped 5 bases and J dropped 2; count of bases not matched to a gene: 7. DNA of the CDR3: TGCAGCGTTTGGGACAGGGGGAGACCAAACACTGAAGCTTTCTTT. It encodes CSVWDRGRPNTEAFF.

The chain joins TRBV4-2 to TRBJ1-6, with D uncertain. The CDR3 loop spans 13 amino acids. Looked up from germline, CDR1 is LGHNA and CDR2 is YNFKEQ. V was pared by 3 bases and J by 8 bases, with 8 bases between. CDR3 loop: CASSHVVYSPLHF. The CDR3, as DNA: TGTGCCAGCAGCCATGTCGTCTATTCACCCCTCCACTTT.

The chain has TRBV10-3 and TRBJ1-1; 7 positions match TRBD1. This CDR3 region has 15 residues. Germline CDR1 ENHRY, CDR2 SYGVKD. Unmatched junction bases numbered 11, after V lost 6 bases and J lost 4 bases. CDR3 DNA: TGTGCCATCAGATTCCCTCAGGGGGAGAGCACTGAAGCTTTCTTT. Protein: CAIRFPQGESTEAFF.

The chain joins TRBV5-1 to TRBJ2-2; a possible D gene is TRBD2 (5 bases). This CDR3 region has 16 residues. The germline gives CDR1 SGHRS, CDR2 YFSETQ. V was trimmed by 3 bases and J by 4 bases, leaving 16 bases between them. The CDR3 DNA follows: TGCGCCAGCAGCTCGTCCGGGATCCTCTTCACCGGGGAGCTGTTTTTT. Protein sequence: CASSSSGILFTGELFF.

The chain carries TRBV27 and TRBJ2-1; 8 positions agree with TRBD2. CDR3 length: 14 amino acids. The germline CDR1 and CDR2 sequences are MNHEY and SMNVEV (reference sequence). Trimming took 6 bases from V and 4 from J; bases not matched to a gene: 5. CDR3 residues: CASRSGGRYNEQFF. DNA for the CDR3: TGTGCCAGCAGGAGCGGGGGCCGTTACAATGAGCAGTTCTTC.

The gene calls are TRBV10-2 and TRBJ2-7; the match to TRBD1 covers 7 bases. Germline CDR1 is WSHSY and CDR2 is SAAADI. This CDR3 region has 14 residues. With V trimmed by 6 bases and J by 0 bases, 5 bases remained unmatched. The CDR3: CASRGQYSSYEQYF. Written as DNA, the CDR3 is TGCGCCAGCAGGGGACAGTACTCCTCCTACGAGCAGTACTTC.

The chain links TRBV27 to TRBJ2-5, with 8 bases lining up with TRBD1. The CDR3 is 14 residues long. Germline V gene data show CDR1 as MNHEY and CDR2 as SMNVEV (reference sequence). J lost 4 bases, V lost 3 bases, and 4 bases had no gene match. This chain's CDR3 is CASSFVGTGETQYF. In DNA form, the CDR3 reads TGTGCCAGCAGTTTTGTTGGGACAGGAGAGACCCAGTACTTC.

V usage is TRBV11-2 and J usage is TRBJ1-5, with 9 bases identical to TRBD1. The germline V gene has CDR1 SGHAT and CDR2 FQNNGV. V lost 5 bases, J lost 7 bases, and 9 bases stayed unmatched. The CDR3 spans 15 residues. The CDR3 DNA is TGTGCCAGCAGCCCGGGACAGGGCGGGGAGCAGCCCCAGCATTTT. Translating it yields CASSPGQGGEQPQHF.

The chain recombines TRBV7-2 with TRBJ2-2, with a possible D match to TRBD1 (6 bases). This CDR3 is 16 amino acids long. Trimming pared 7 bases from V and 0 bases from J, leaving 15 bases between. Germline CDR1 is SGHTA and CDR2 is FQGNSA. As DNA, the CDR3 is TGTGCCAGCACCCCGGTTGGGGGCTCGAACACCGGGGAGCTGTTTTTT. Translating it yields CASTPVGGSNTGELFF.

The V gene is TRBV27, the J gene TRBJ1-2; weak D call: TRBD1 (5 bases). The CDR3 runs to 14 residues. Germline V gives CDR1 MNHEY, CDR2 SMNVEV (reference sequence). The V end was cut by 2 bases, the J end by 6 bases, with 13 bases between. The CDR3 region has the DNA TGTGCCAGCAGTTTAGCCGGGACTCCGAATGGCTACACCTTC. Protein sequence: CASSLAGTPNGYTF.

J is TRBJ1-5 and V is TRBV1. TRBV1 represents a pseudogene. The CDR3 length is 12 residues. The CDR3 here is CTSGLSNQPQHF. DNA for the CDR3: TGCACCAGCGGACTTTCCAATCAGCCCCAGCATTTT.

The chain is built from TRBV28 and TRBJ2-1, with 11 nucleotides matching TRBD1. The V gene's germline CDR1 is MDHEN and CDR2 SYDVKM. The CDR3 is 16 amino acids. The V and J ends lost 5 bases and 6 bases, in that order; junction bases with no gene match: 9. CDR3 residues: CASSPPGTGGSNEQFF. In DNA form, the CDR3 reads TGTGCCAGCAGTCCGCCCGGGACAGGGGGGTCCAATGAGCAGTTCTTC.

The chain links TRBV23-1 to TRBJ2-3, with TRBD1 matching over 7 bases. TRBV23-1 is annotated as an ORF whose role is uncertain. With 0 bases clipped from V and 3 bases from J, the junction kept 15 bases outside the gene matches. The CDR3 consists of 19 residues. The DNA of the CDR3 is TGCGCCAGCAGTCAATCGAACAAAACAGGGGAAAGGCGTACAGATACGCAGTATTTT. Its protein product is CASSQSNKTGERRTDTQYF.

This chain connects TRBV30 to TRBJ1-2, with 7 bases lining up with TRBD1. With 2 bases clipped from V and 2 bases from J, the junction kept 11 bases outside the gene matches. Germline lookup yields CDR1 GTSNPN and CDR2 SVGIG (reference sequence). This CDR3 is built from 16 residues. The CDR3 coding sequence is TGTGCCTGGAGTTCGAATAACAGGGGATGGAACTATGGCTACACCTTC. Its translation is CAWSSNNRGWNYGYTF.

The chain joins TRBV11-2 to TRBJ1-1, with D unclear. The V gene lost 3 bases and the J gene lost 4 bases, with 12 bases spanning the gap. Germline V CDR1 and CDR2: SGHAT, FQNNGV. There are 14 residues in the CDR3. For the CDR3, the DNA is TGTGCCAGCAGCTTTGACGAGGTGAGCACTGAAGCTTTCTTT. Amino acid sequence: CASSFDEVSTEAFF.

This clone was observed once. The gene calls are TRBV6-5 and TRBJ2-5; D is possibly TRBD2 (6 bases). The end of the DNA aligns better with TRBJ2-7, so the J call may be wrong. Germline V lookup: CDR1 MNHEY, CDR2 SVGAGI. The CDR3 has 13 residues. In DNA form, the CDR3 reads TGTGCCAGCAGGACGACATTGGGAGGCGAGCAGTACTTC. Translated: CASRTTLGGEQYF.

The V gene is TRBV6-1, the J gene TRBJ1-4; 9 bases are a match to TRBD1. CDR1 and CDR2 (germline): MNHNS, SASEGT. The CDR3 loop spans 15 amino acids. V lost 7 bases to trimming and J lost 8 bases; unmatched junction nucleotides: 11. CDR3 loop: CASTLGGTGSEKLFF. The CDR3 region has the DNA TGTGCCAGCACCCTTGGGGGGACAGGGTCAGAAAAACTGTTTTTT.

This clone was recorded a few times. The rearrangement links TRBV9 to TRBJ2-1, with TRBD2 identical over 12 bases. Trimming removed 4 bases from V and 8 bases from J; junction bases left unmatched: 7. CDR1 is SGDLS and CDR2 is YYNGEE in the germline V gene. CDR3 length: 15 amino acids. The CDR3 reads CASSSRLAGDDEQFF. CDR3 sequence (DNA): TGTGCCAGCAGCTCCCGACTAGCGGGGGACGATGAGCAGTTCTTC. The entire variable domain, with the rest obtained from reference TRBV9 and TRBJ2-1, is as follows: DSGVTQTPKHLITATGQRVTLRCSPRSGDLSVYWYQQSLDQGLQFLIQYYNGEERAKGNILERFSAQQFPDLHSELNLSSLELGDSALYFCASSSRLAGDDEQFFGPGTRLTVL.

The chain carries TRBV9 and TRBJ1-4; 9 positions match TRBD1. CDR3 size: 14 residues. Trimming at V came to 5 bases and at J to 6 bases, leaving 5 bases not matched to a gene. Looked up from germline, CDR1 is SGDLS and CDR2 is YYNGEE. The CDR3 region is CASSPWTGDEKLFF. The DNA for the CDR3 is TGTGCCAGCAGTCCTTGGACAGGGGATGAAAAACTGTTTTTT.

The rearrangement joins TRBV18 to TRBJ1-2; D remains ambiguous. Per germline, CDR1 KGHSH and CDR2 LQKENI. The CDR3 runs 16 residues. V shed 5 bases and J shed 8 bases, with 24 bases lying between them. CDR3 nucleotides: TGTGCCAGCTCAGTCACTCGAGATACTAAGGGAGGAGGCTACACCTTC. Protein sequence: CASSVTRDTKGGGYTF.

This CDR3 is CASSLNVRTGNSPLHF. CDR3 DNA sequence: TGCGCCAGCAGCTTGAACGTAAGGACGGGAAATTCACCCCTCCACTTT. The V and J genes are TRBV5-1 and TRBJ1-6, with D uncertain. The V gene's germline CDR1 is SGHRS and CDR2 YFSETQ. This CDR3 is built from 16 residues. The V end was cut by 1 base, the J end by 7 bases, with 15 bases between.